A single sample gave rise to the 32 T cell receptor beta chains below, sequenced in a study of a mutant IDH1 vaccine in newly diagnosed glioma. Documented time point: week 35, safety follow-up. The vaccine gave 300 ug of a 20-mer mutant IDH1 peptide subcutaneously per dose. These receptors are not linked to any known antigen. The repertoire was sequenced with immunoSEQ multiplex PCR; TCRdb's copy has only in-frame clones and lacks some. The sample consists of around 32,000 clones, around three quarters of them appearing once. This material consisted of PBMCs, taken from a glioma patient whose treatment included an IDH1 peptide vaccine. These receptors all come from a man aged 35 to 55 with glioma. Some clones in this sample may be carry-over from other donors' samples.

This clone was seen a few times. The CDR3 DNA is TGTGCCAGCAGCTTACGGGGCGCCGGAAACACCATATATTTT. Its protein is CASSLRGAGNTIYF. The V and J genes are TRBV5-6 and TRBJ1-3, with D maybe TRBD1 (5 bases). Trimming pared 2 bases from V and 4 bases from J, leaving 10 bases between. Germline V gene data show CDR1 as SGHDT and CDR2 as YYEEEE. The CDR3 spans 14 residues.

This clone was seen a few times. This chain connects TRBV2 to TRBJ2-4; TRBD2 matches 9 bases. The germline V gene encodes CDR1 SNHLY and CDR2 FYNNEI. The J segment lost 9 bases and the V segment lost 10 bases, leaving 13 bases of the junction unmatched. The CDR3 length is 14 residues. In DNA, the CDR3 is TGTGCCACCAGGGAAAAGCGGGGGGTAGGCATTCAGTACTTC. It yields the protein CATREKRGVGIQYF.

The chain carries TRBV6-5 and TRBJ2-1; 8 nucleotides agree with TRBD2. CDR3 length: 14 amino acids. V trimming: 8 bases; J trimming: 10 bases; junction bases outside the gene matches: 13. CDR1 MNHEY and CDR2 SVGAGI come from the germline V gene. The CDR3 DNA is TGTGCCAGCCGAACGGGGGGGCAATGGGGCGAGCAGTTCTTC. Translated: CASRTGGQWGEQFF.

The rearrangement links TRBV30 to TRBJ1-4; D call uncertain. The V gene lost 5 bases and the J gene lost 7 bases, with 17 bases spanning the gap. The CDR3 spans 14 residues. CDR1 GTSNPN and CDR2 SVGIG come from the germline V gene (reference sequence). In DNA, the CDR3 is TGTGCCTGGGGACGTCAGAGAGGTGGTGAAAAACTGTTTTTT. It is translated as CAWGRQRGGEKLFF.

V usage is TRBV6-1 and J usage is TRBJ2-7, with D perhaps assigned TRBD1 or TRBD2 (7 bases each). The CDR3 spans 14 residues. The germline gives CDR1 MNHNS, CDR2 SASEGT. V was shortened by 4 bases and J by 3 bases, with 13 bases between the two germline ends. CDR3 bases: TGTGCCAGCAGTGTACAGCGGGACAGCTACGAGCAGTACTTC. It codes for CASSVQRDSYEQYF.

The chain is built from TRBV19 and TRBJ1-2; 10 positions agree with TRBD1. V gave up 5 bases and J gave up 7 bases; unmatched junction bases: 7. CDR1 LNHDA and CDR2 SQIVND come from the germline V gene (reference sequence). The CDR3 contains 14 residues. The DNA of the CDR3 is TGTGCCAGTAGTCGACAGGGGGCCGACTCTGGCTACACCTTC. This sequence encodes CASSRQGADSGYTF.

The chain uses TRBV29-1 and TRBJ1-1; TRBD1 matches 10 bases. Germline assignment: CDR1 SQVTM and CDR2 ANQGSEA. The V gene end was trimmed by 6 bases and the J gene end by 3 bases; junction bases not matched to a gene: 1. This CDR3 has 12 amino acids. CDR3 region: CSVGQGDTEAFF. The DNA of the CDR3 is TGCAGCGTAGGACAGGGGGACACTGAAGCTTTCTTT.

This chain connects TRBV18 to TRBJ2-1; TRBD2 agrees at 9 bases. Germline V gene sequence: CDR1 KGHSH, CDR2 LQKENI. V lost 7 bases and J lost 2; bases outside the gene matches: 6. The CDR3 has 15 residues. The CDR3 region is CASFLLAGAYNEQFF. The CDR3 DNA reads TGTGCCAGCTTCCTTTTAGCGGGGGCCTACAATGAGCAGTTCTTC.

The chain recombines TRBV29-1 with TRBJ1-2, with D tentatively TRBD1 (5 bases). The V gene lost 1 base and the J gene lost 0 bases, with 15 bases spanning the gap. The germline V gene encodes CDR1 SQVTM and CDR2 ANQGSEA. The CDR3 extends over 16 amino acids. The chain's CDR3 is CSVEGREGEANYGYTF. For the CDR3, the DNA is TGCAGCGTTGAAGGCAGGGAAGGGGAAGCTAACTATGGCTACACCTTC.

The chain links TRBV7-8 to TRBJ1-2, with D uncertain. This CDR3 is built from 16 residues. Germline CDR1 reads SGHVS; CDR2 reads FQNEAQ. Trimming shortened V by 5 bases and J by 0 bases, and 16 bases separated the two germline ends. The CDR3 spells CASSLRGALSNYGYTF. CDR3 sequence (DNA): TGTGCCAGCAGCCTGCGGGGAGCGCTATCTAACTATGGCTACACCTTC.

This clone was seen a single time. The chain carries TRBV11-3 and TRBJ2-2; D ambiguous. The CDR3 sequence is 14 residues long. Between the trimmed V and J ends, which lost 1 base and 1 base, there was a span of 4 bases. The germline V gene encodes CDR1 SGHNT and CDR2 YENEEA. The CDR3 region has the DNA TGTGCCAGCAGCTTAGGACAGAACACCGGGGAGCTGTTTTTT. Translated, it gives CASSLGQNTGELFF.

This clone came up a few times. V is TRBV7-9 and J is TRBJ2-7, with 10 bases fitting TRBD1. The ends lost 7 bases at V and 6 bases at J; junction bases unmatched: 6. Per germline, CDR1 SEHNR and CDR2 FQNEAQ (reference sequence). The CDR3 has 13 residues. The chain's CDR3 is CASTRTGGGEQYF. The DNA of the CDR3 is TGTGCCAGCACCAGGACAGGGGGTGGCGAGCAGTACTTC.

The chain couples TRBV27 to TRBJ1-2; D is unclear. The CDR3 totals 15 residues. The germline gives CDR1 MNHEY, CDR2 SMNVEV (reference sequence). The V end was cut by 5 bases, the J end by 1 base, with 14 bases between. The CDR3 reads CASSPPGAFNYGYTF. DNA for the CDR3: TGTGCCAGCAGTCCGCCCGGAGCGTTTAACTATGGCTACACCTTC.

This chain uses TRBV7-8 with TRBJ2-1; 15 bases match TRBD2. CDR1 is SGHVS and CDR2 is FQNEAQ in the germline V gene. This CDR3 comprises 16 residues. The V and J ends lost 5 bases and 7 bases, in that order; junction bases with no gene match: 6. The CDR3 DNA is TGTGCCAGCAGCGCAGGACTAGCGGGGGGGTTAAATGAGCAGTTCTTC. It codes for CASSAGLAGGLNEQFF.

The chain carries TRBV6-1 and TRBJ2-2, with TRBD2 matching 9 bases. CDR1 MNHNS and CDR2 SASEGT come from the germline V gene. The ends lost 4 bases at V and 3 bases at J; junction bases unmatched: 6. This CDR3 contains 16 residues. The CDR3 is CASSGAGGPHTGELFF. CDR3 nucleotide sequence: TGTGCCAGCAGTGGCGCGGGGGGGCCGCACACCGGGGAGCTGTTTTTT.

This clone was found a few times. DNA for the CDR3: TGCAGCGTTGGGGCGGACAGGGGGGAAAAACTGTTTTTT. Protein sequence: CSVGADRGEKLFF. The J gene is TRBJ1-4, the V gene TRBV29-1; the match to TRBD1 covers 10 bases. Trimming took 4 bases from V and 8 from J; bases not matched to a gene: 4. Germline-derived CDR1 and CDR2 are SQVTM and ANQGSEA. CDR3 length: 13 amino acids.

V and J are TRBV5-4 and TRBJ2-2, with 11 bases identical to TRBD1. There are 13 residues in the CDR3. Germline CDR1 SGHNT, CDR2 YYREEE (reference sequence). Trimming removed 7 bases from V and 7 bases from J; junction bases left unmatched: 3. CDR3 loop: CASGQGAIGELFF. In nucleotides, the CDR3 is TGTGCCAGCGGACAGGGGGCCATCGGGGAGCTGTTTTTT.

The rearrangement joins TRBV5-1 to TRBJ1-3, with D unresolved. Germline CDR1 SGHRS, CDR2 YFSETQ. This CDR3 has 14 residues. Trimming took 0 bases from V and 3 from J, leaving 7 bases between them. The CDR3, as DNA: TGCGCCAGCAGCTTGGTGACGGATGGAAACACCATATATTTT. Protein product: CASSLVTDGNTIYF.

CDR3 DNA sequence: TGTGCCATCAGTGAGTTGGGGTGGCTCAGCAATCAGCCCCAGCATTTT. It is translated as CAISELGWLSNQPQHF. The V and J genes are TRBV10-3 and TRBJ1-5, with unresolved D. The germline V and J ends were trimmed by 1 base and 1 base, with 11 bases remaining between them. The CDR3 runs 16 residues. CDR1 is ENHRY and CDR2 is SYGVKD in the germline V gene.

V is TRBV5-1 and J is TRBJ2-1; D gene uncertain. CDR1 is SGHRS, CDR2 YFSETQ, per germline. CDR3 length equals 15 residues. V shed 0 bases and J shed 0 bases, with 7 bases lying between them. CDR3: CASSLGPSSYNEQFF. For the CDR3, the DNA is TGCGCCAGCAGCTTGGGCCCGAGCTCCTACAATGAGCAGTTCTTC.

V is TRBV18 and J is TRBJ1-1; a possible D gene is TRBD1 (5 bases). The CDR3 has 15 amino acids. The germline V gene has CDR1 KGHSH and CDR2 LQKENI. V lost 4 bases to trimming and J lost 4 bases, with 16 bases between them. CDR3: CASSRAGGEGTEAFF. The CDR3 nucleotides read TGTGCCAGCTCACGGGCGGGAGGGGAAGGCACTGAAGCTTTCTTT.

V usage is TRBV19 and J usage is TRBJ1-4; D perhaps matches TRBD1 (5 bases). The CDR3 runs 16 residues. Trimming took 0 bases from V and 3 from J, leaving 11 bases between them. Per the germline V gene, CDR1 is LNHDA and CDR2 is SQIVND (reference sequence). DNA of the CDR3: TGTGCCAGTAGTATAGATATTCGGGGCTCTAATGAAAAACTGTTTTTT. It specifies CASSIDIRGSNEKLFF.

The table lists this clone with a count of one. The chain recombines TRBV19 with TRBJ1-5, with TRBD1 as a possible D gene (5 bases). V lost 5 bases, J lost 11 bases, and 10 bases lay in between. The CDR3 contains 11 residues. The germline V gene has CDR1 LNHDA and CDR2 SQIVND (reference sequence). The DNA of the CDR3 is TGTGCCAGTAGTGAGCCGACAGCCCAGCATTTT. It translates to CASSEPTAQHF.

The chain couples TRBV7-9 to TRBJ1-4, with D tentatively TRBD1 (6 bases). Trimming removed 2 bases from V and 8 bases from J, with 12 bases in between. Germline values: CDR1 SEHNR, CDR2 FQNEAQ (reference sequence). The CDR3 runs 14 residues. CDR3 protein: CASSLRQGNEKLFF. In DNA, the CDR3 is TGTGCCAGCAGCTTACGCCAGGGGAACGAAAAACTGTTTTTT.

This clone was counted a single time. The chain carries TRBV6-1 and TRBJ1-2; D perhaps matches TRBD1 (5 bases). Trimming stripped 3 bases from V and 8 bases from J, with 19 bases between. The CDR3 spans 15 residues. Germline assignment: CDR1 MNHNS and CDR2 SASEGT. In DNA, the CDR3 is TGTGCCAGCAGTGAGAGGGGTGGTGGGGCTTACGGCTACACCTTC. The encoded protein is CASSERGGGAYGYTF.

The CDR3 sequence: CASRTRLAGTYEQYF. As DNA, the CDR3 is TGCGCCAGCCGGACAAGACTAGCTGGTACCTACGAGCAGTACTTC. V gene TRBV5-1 combines with J gene TRBJ2-7, with 7 bases that match TRBD2. CDR3 size: 15 residues. V shed 7 bases, J shed 2 bases, and the junction held 12 bases outside the gene matches. Germline CDR1 SGHRS, CDR2 YFSETQ.

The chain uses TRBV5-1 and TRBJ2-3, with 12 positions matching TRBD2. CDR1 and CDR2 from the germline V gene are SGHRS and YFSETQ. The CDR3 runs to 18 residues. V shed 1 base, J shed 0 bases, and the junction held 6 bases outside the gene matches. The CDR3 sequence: CASSLRYLAGGSTDTQYF. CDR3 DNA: TGCGCCAGCAGCTTGAGGTATCTAGCGGGGGGGAGCACAGATACGCAGTATTTT.

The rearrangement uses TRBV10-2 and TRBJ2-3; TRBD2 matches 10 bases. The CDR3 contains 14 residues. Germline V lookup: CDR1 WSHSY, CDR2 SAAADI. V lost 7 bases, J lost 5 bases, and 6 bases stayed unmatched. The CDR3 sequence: CASNPSGGGDTQYF. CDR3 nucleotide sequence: TGCGCCAGCAACCCAAGCGGGGGGGGAGATACGCAGTATTTT.

The DNA of the CDR3 is TGTGCCAGCAGCTCCGGGACAGGCCCAGAGACCCAGTACTTC. Protein: CASSSGTGPETQYF. The V and J genes are TRBV5-4 and TRBJ2-5, with 8 nucleotides matching TRBD1. V trimming: 3 bases; J trimming: 4 bases; junction bases outside the gene matches: 5. The germline CDR1 and CDR2 sequences are SGHNT and YYREEE (reference sequence). The CDR3 spans 14 residues.

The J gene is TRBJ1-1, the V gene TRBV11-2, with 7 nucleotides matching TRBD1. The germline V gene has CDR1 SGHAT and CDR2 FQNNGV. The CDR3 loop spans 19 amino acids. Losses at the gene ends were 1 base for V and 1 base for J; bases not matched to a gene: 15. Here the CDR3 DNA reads TGTGCCAGCAGCTTAGCAACACCCGACAGGGCCGATGAGAACACTGAAGCTTTCTTT. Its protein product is CASSLATPDRADENTEAFF.

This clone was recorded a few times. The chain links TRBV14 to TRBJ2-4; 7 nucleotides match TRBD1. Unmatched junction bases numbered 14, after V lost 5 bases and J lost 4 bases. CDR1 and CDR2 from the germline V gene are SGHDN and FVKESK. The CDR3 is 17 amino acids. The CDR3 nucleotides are TGTGCCAGCAGCGAACATAGGTTGGCACAGGGGAAAAACATTCAGTACTTC. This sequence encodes CASSEHRLAQGKNIQYF.

As DNA, the CDR3 is TGTGCCAGCAGTCAAGGGACATTCCCTCCAGAACAAGAGACCCAGTACTTC. It translates to CASSQGTFPPEQETQYF. The V and J genes are TRBV6-1 and TRBJ2-5, with D possibly matching TRBD1 (6 bases). CDR1 and CDR2 (germline): MNHNS, SASEGT. With 5 bases removed from V and 2 bases from J, the gap between germline ends came to 21 bases. The CDR3 spans 17 residues.